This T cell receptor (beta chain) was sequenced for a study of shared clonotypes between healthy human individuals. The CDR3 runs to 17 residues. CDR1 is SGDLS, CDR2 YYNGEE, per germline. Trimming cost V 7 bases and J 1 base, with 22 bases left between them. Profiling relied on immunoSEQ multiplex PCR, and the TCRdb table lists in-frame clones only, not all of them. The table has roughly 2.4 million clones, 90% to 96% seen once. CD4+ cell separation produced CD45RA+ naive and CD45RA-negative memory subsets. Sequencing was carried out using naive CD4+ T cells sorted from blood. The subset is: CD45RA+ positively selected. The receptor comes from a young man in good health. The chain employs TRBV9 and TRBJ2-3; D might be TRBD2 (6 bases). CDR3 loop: CASGLTGDALGTDTQYF. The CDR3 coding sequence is TGTGCCAGCGGACTTACGGGGGACGCGTTAGGCACAGATACGCAGTATTTT.